This TCR beta chain was sequenced in a study of blood T cell repertoires in COVID-19. Study information: The study drew acute and convalescent COVID-19 samples from the United States, Italy and Spain. Nucleic acid was either cDNA or gDNA, and it came from T cells, B-cell-depleted T cells, or PBMCs.

Original handling: The authors estimated nucleated cell counts from reference gene primer amplification. Repertoires were generated with immunoSEQ multiplex PCR, while TCRdb's copy carries only in-frame clones and drops some. The V and J calls and the clone size are those of that table, but D and trimming were determined from the DNA. The repertoire consists of some 200,000 clones, with around 82% occurring once and the leading ten covering 4.5% to 7%. Germline V gives CDR1 SGHAT, CDR2 FQNNGV. Trimming cost V 0 bases and J 1 base, with 7 bases left between them. The CDR3 is 14 amino acids. J is TRBJ2-7 and V is TRBV11-2, with D unclear. The sequence derives from a woman aged 65 to 85 with acute or convalescent COVID-19. Sequenced material: peripheral blood. The CDR3 sequence is CASSLDGYSYEQYF. In DNA, the CDR3 is TGTGCCAGCAGCTTAGACGGTTATTCCTACGAGCAGTACTTC.